Sequencing of this T cell receptor (beta chain) was carried out in a study of spatial heterogeneity in lung cancer. Each molecule of TCR cDNA was tagged with one unique molecular identifier. TCRdb re-called the 5' RACE reads through MiXCR, storing one row per CDR3 protein. The sample holds around 120,000 distinct CDR3 sequences, 12% seen once. V was cut by 0 bases and J by 0 bases, with 6 bases left in between. Germline assignment: CDR1 SEHNR and CDR2 FQNEAQ (reference sequence). CDR3 length: 14 amino acids. The time point was: blood at routine non-recurrence follow-up after resection. Whole RNA from tumor, nontumor lung or frozen PBMC was sequenced unsorted.

Sample: PBMCs, taken at follow-up. This sequence was found in a male donor with early-stage non-small cell lung cancer. The chain uses TRBV7-9 and TRBJ2-7; D is undetermined. The DNA for the CDR3 is TGTGCCAGCAGCTTAGCGCCAGCCTCCTACGAGCAGTACTTC. Protein: CASSLAPASYEQYF.